This T cell receptor (beta chain) was recovered during a study of CD8+CD57+ T cells in acquired aplastic anemia. Trimming removed 10 bases at V and 7 bases at J, with 8 bases between. The germline CDR1 and CDR2 sequences are ENHRY and SYGVKD. There are 11 residues in the CDR3. Profiling that covered TCR beta VDJ and CDR3 relied on genomic DNA as its template. A single record per CDR3 protein comes from TCRdb applying MiXCR to the reads. The sample consists of about 160,000 distinct CDR3 sequences, approximately 44% of them appearing once. Sequencing was done on patients that had shown CD8+CD57+ cell expansion by flow cytometry. By the time of blood sampling, patients had still received no therapy.

The TCR was taken from a human donor with aplastic anemia. The chain has TRBV10-3 and TRBJ1-6, with D possibly being TRBD1 (5 bases). The sample was sorted CD4+, CD8+, or CD8+CD57+ T cells (not recorded which) from PBMCs. For the CDR3, the DNA is TGTGCCAACTGGGACAATTCACCCCTCCACTTT. This encodes CANWDNSPLHF.